This T cell receptor (beta chain) was recorded in a study of shared clonotypes between healthy human individuals. Findings and caveats of the study: The study drew on few donors, limiting represented genetic and exposure-history diversity. Blood was the sole source, and tissue repertoires probably differ. The study's rarefaction showed incomplete sorted-subset sequencing despite large depth.

The CDR3 consists of 15 residues. CDR1 is SGHRS, CDR2 YFSETQ, per germline. Replicate sorted-subset PCRs were loaded with approximately 190 ng DNA, approximately 31,000 T cell genomes. Produced via immunoSEQ multiplex PCR; TCRdb's table is partial and in-frame only. Of about 2.1 million clones listed, 85% to 95% were seen once; the top ten hold around 1.7%. Concerning this clone itself: Its antigen remains unidentified. One end of the junction fails to match germline, which may point to a read error.

Selected positively for CCR7 and CD45RO-negative, naive CD8 cells excluded terminally differentiated effector memory CD45RA+ cells. V usage is TRBV5-1 and J usage is TRBJ2-7; 8 bases agree with TRBD2. The receptor was derived from a man younger than 35 in good health. Some clones in this sample may be carry-over from other donors' samples. Source material: naive CD8+ T cells from PBMCs. The CDR3 DNA is TGCGGCAGCCAGGCCGGAGCGGGAGCTTTGTACGAGCAGTACTTC. This gives the protein CGSQAGAGALYEQYF.